This T cell receptor (beta chain) was retrieved from a study of OX40 agonist ivuxolimab in advanced cancers. Study details: Enrollees could have had prior anti-PD-1, anti-PD-L1 or anti-CTLA-4 therapy, which more than 30% had received.

Systemic immunosuppression or a history of autoimmune disease excluded patients. The germline V gene has CDR1 SGHRS and CDR2 YFSETQ. The V and J ends lost 2 bases and 3 bases respectively, with 7 bases between them. The CDR3 runs to 13 residues. TCRdb's table, derived via immunoSEQ multiplex PCR, lists solely in-frame clones and lacks some. The sample yields some 85,000 clones, more than 70% seen once. The origin of this receptor is an adult with an advanced solid tumor such as melanoma, head and neck, liver or kidney cancer. The J gene is TRBJ2-3, the V gene TRBV5-1; tentatively, D is TRBD2 (5 bases). Sequencing used CD4+ or CD8+ T cells sorted from blood, obtained in a trial of the OX40 agonist ivuxolimab. The CDR3 sequence: CASSFSGTDTQYF. The DNA for the CDR3 is TGCGCCAGCAGCTTTTCGGGAACAGATACGCAGTATTTT.